This T cell receptor beta chain was sequenced in a study of Graves' ophthalmopathy and Graves' hyperthyroidism. Across the study: Before any treatment was given, at initial diagnosis, peripheral blood was collected. Study-wide results and caveats: Blood also contained most of the expanded thyroid clonotypes above 0.001 frequency.

RNA transcripts yielded amplified TCR beta CDR3 regions. First-round RT-PCR employed HTBI primers, with a second-round multiplex PCR after it. In TCRdb, the multiplex PCR reads were re-called with MiXCR into one record per CDR3 protein. The sample includes fewer than 400,000 distinct CDR3 sequences, around 19% of them seen just once. This CDR3 contains 10 residues. The V gene lost 5 bases and the J gene lost 3 bases, with 2 bases spanning the gap. Per the germline V gene, CDR1 is MDHEN and CDR2 is SYDVKM. This clonotype was picked up many times. Its antigen is still unknown. Sequencing input: peripheral blood. The chain joins TRBV28 to TRBJ2-7, with unresolved D. This TCR was recovered from a woman under 30 with Graves' ophthalmopathy. CDR3 sequence: CASSHYEQYF. The DNA for the CDR3 is TGTGCCAGCAGTCACTACGAGCAGTACTTC.